This is a list of T cell receptor beta chains from one sample in a study of T cells in Graves' hyperthyroidism and ophthalmopathy. MiXCR, run by TCRdb on the multiplex PCR reads, gives a single entry per CDR3 protein. The sample lists roughly 250,000 distinct CDR3 sequences; approximately 20% were seen once. The sequenced material came from blood. The receptors come from a man aged 25-40 years with Graves' ophthalmopathy. The conserved cysteine and the conserved F or W are not part of the CDR3 here.

>TRBV7-6|TRBJ2-2
ASSLKRYTGELF
>TRBV3-1|TRBJ2-1
ASSRKTNYDEQF
>TRBV24-1|TRBJ2-1
ATRGRIDEQF
>TRBV4-1|TRBJ2-3
ASSPPRMRDFLEDTQY
>TRBV20-1|TRBJ2-1
SARRPHRREDNEQF
>TRBV6-2/TRBV6-3|TRBJ2-2
ASSYETLGELF
>TRBV6-1|TRBJ1-4
ASSPGRTLNEKLF
>TRBV3-1|TRBJ1-4
ASSQRGYATNEKLF
>TRBV20-1|TRBJ1-2
SANSGTDPNYGYT
>TRBV27|TRBJ2-3
ASSLSRGSVKADTQY
>TRBV3-1|TRBJ2-5
ASSYSTSALQETQY
>TRBV12-3/TRBV12-4|TRBJ1-3
ASRPTARLSGNTIY
>TRBV6-2/TRBV6-3|TRBJ2-3
ASRRQGSADTQY
>TRBV7-9|TRBJ2-3
ASSQKSGGDTQY
>TRBV6-1|TRBJ1-5
ASSRGHSDSNQPQH
>TRBV4-1|TRBJ1-1
ASSQDSTVEAF
>TRBV18|TRBJ2-1
ASSPPGGNEQF
>TRBV5-1|TRBJ2-3
ASSERTGTTDTQY
>TRBV30|TRBJ2-7
AWRRDLSYEQY
>TRBV29-1|TRBJ1-1
SVESPGVAEAF
>TRBV6-1|TRBJ2-7
ASNLRDVPYEQY
>TRBV18|TRBJ2-7
ASSPDRELDEQY
>TRBV12-5|TRBJ2-7
ASGLSNGGSSYEQY
>TRBV2|TRBJ1-6
ASNSDRNPNSPLH
>TRBV2|TRBJ2-5
ASKGDETQY
>TRBV20-1|TRBJ2-3
SAGGRKDLTDTQY
>TRBV6-1|TRBJ2-3
ASTLQGASTDTQY
>TRBV5-8|TRBJ2-7
ASSPREAAYEQY
>TRBV5-1|TRBJ2-5
ASSFAGGPETQY
>TRBV6-5|TRBJ1-6
ASSYLRDSNSPLH
>TRBV27|TRBJ2-1
ASTPLAGAYNEQF
>TRBV19|TRBJ2-2
ASRQSPGELF
>TRBV5-1|TRBJ2-1
AGSLVGGRDNEQF
>TRBV18|TRBJ1-5
ASSTGGQLNQPQH
>TRBV12-3/TRBV12-4|TRBJ2-5
ASSITETQY
>TRBV3-1|TRBJ1-6
ASSQDGAGARNSPLH
>TRBV5-6|TRBJ2-7
ASSSGPRDEQY
>TRBV6-5|TRBJ2-1
ASSYSGLEYNEQF
>TRBV7-2|TRBJ2-1
ASSPRLADSYNEQF
>TRBV6-6|TRBJ2-2
ASSYSRSGRATGELF
>TRBV7-9|TRBJ2-2
ASSYQDLNTGELF
>TRBV12-3/TRBV12-4|TRBJ1-2
ASSFEGGYGYT
>TRBV27|TRBJ2-3
ASSRRDRGRTDTQY
>TRBV2|TRBJ2-1
ASRTGLAGPSSYNEQF
>TRBV7-8|TRBJ2-7
ASSPGQGAVYEQY
>TRBV12-3/TRBV12-4|TRBJ1-1
ASSLGGSNTEAF
>TRBV7-9|TRBJ2-7
ASSPLGRAYEQY
>TRBV6-1|TRBJ1-5
ASKTGGNQPQH
>TRBV5-1|TRBJ2-1
ASSLVMGASNEQF